The next 29 T cell receptor beta chains were all read from a single sample in a study of blood T cell repertoires in COVID-19. Method: immunoSEQ multiplex PCR; TCRdb's copy keeps in-frame clones and lacks some. The table records some 290,000 clones, nearly 90% of them present only once. The sample comprised peripheral blood. The receptors were gathered from a woman aged 40 to 49 with COVID-19, enrolled during active disease.

V and J are TRBV28 and TRBJ1-2; no definite D call. V lost 3 bases, J lost 2 bases, and 16 bases lay in between. The CDR3 covers 16 residues. CDR1 MDHEN and CDR2 SYDVKM come from the germline V gene. The CDR3 loop is CASSFASGGRNYGYTF. In nucleotides, the CDR3 is TGTGCCAGCAGTTTCGCTTCGGGTGGTAGGAACTATGGCTACACCTTC.

The chain employs TRBV19 and TRBJ2-2; a weak D match, TRBD2 (5 bases). Trimming stripped 7 bases from V and 4 bases from J, with 22 bases between. The CDR3 is 17 residues long. From germline, CDR1 is LNHDA and CDR2 SQIVND (reference sequence). CDR3 coding DNA: TGTGCCAGTACCCTGCGGGCCGCCTCGTTCGGCACCGGGGAGCTGTTTTTT. This gives the protein CASTLRAASFGTGELFF.

V is TRBV7-9 and J is TRBJ2-7; D is unresolved. CDR1 and CDR2 from the germline V gene are SEHNR and FQNEAQ (reference sequence). Trimming removed 2 bases at V and 2 bases at J, with 10 bases between. The CDR3 extends over 14 amino acids. The CDR3 coding sequence is TGTGCCAGCAGCTTACTATTTGCCACCTACGAGCAGTACTTC. Translation gives CASSLLFATYEQYF.

This chain joins TRBV6-6 and TRBJ2-1; D possibly corresponds to TRBD1 (6 bases). CDR3 length: 17 residues. Germline lookup yields CDR1 MNHNY and CDR2 SVGAGI (reference sequence). V was trimmed by 5 bases and J by 2 bases, leaving 19 bases between them. The CDR3 here is CASSRPDRPFTYNEQFF. The CDR3 bases are TGTGCCAGCAGTCGACCCGACAGGCCGTTTACCTACAATGAGCAGTTCTTC.

The chain uses TRBV10-3 and TRBJ2-7; 9 bases are shared with TRBD1. CDR1 is ENHRY and CDR2 is SYGVKD in the germline V gene. V gave up 9 bases and J gave up 5 bases; unmatched junction bases: 11. There are 14 residues in the CDR3. The DNA for the CDR3 is TGTGCCATAAAACCCACAGGGGGCTTGGACGAGCAGTACTTC. It specifies CAIKPTGGLDEQYF.

This chain uses TRBV6-5 with TRBJ2-7, with TRBD2 as a possible D gene (5 bases). This CDR3 has 14 amino acids. Deletions cut 6 bases from V and 7 bases from J, with 19 bases between. Per the germline V gene, CDR1 is MNHEY and CDR2 is SVGAGI. CDR3 protein: CASSTLLTTREQYF. CDR3 sequence (DNA): TGTGCCAGCAGCACTCTCCTTACTACTAGAGAGCAGTACTTC.

The chain uses TRBV6-5 and TRBJ1-6; tentatively, D is TRBD1 (5 bases). V lost 7 bases, J lost 7 bases, and 11 bases lay in between. Germline CDR1 reads MNHEY; CDR2 reads SVGAGI. This CDR3 contains 13 residues. The CDR3 region is CASTRGQNSPLHF. The CDR3 nucleotides are TGTGCCAGCACAAGGGGCCAGAATTCACCCCTCCACTTT.

The chain joins TRBV14 to TRBJ2-7; no reliable D call. Germline V gene lookup returns CDR1 SGHDN and CDR2 FVKESK. The ends were cut back, 0 bases at V and 0 bases at J, with 18 bases in the middle. The CDR3 extends over 18 amino acids. The CDR3: CASSQEWRSRVSSYEQYF. CDR3 bases: TGTGCCAGCAGCCAAGAATGGCGGTCACGGGTTAGCTCCTACGAGCAGTACTTC.

The chain has TRBV5-4 and TRBJ2-3, with 9 positions matching TRBD1. The CDR3 sequence is 14 residues long. V lost 4 bases to trimming and J lost 3 bases; unmatched junction nucleotides: 3. Per germline, CDR1 SGHNT and CDR2 YYREEE (reference sequence). The CDR3 DNA is TGTGCCAGCAGCGAAGGACAGGGGACAGATACGCAGTATTTT. This translates into CASSEGQGTDTQYF. Combining the CDR3 with reference TRBV5-4 and TRBJ2-3 gives the whole variable domain ETGVTQSPTHLIKTRGQQVTLRCSSQSGHNTVSWYQQALGQGPQFIFQYYREEENGRGNFPPRFSGLQFPNYSSELNVNALELDDSALYLCASSEGQGTDTQYFGPGTRLTVL.

The J gene is TRBJ2-7, the V gene TRBV9; the D gene is possibly TRBD2 (6 bases). Trimming shortened V by 4 bases and J by 2 bases, and 16 bases separated the two germline ends. The germline gives CDR1 SGDLS, CDR2 YYNGEE. This CDR3 is built from 15 residues. In DNA, the CDR3 is TGTGCCAGCAGCCCACGAGGGACTTACACCTACGAGCAGTACTTC. Amino acids: CASSPRGTYTYEQYF.

This chain joins TRBV11-2 and TRBJ2-7; no definite D call. This CDR3 is built from 14 residues. The V and J ends lost 3 bases and 5 bases respectively, with 14 bases between them. The germline V gene encodes CDR1 SGHAT and CDR2 FQNNGV. The CDR3 coding sequence is TGTGCCAGCAGCTTTGGTCACCTTGGCCACGAGCAGTACTTC. It codes for CASSFGHLGHEQYF.

CDR3 in DNA: TGTGCCAGCAGCAACACTAGCGGGGGGGCCGGTACGCAGTATTTT. This codes for CASSNTSGGAGTQYF. The rearrangement links TRBV7-9 to TRBJ2-3, with 13 bases identical to TRBD2. The V gene's germline CDR1 is SEHNR and CDR2 FQNEAQ (reference sequence). The trim removed 5 bases at V and 8 bases at J, leaving 7 bases unmatched. CDR3 length equals 15 residues.

This sequence joins TRBV3-1 (or the pseudogene TRBV3-2) and TRBJ2-3, with 7 bases that match TRBD2. Trimming at V came to 4 bases and at J to 3 bases, leaving 7 bases not matched to a gene. Per the germline V gene, CDR1 is LGHDT and CDR2 is YNNKEL (reference sequence). The CDR3 runs to 15 residues. The CDR3 protein is CASSRPGLGTDTQYF. Here the CDR3 DNA reads TGTGCCAGCAGCCGCCCCGGACTAGGAACAGATACGCAGTATTTT.

The chain joins TRBV28 to TRBJ1-1; 7 bases agree with TRBD1. The CDR3 is made up of 15 amino acids. Germline CDR1 is MDHEN and CDR2 is SYDVKM. The V segment lost 3 bases and the J segment 3 bases; nucleotides outside the gene matches: 7. The chain's CDR3 is CASSFEGARDTEAFF. The DNA of the CDR3 is TGTGCCAGCAGTTTCGAGGGGGCTAGGGACACTGAAGCTTTCTTT.

This clone was found a few times. The gene calls are TRBV28 and TRBJ1-2, with 7 bases lining up with TRBD1. The CDR3 runs 14 residues. V gave up 7 bases and J gave up 7 bases; unmatched junction bases: 12. The germline V gene has CDR1 MDHEN and CDR2 SYDVKM. The CDR3 spells CASKAGGLPPGYTF. The CDR3 DNA follows: TGTGCCAGCAAGGCAGGGGGTTTACCGCCTGGCTACACCTTC.

The gene calls are TRBV7-2 and TRBJ1-2; 10 nucleotides line up with TRBD1. Germline V lookup: CDR1 SGHTA, CDR2 FQGNSA. With V trimmed by 0 bases and J by 2 bases, 0 bases remained unmatched. This CDR3 is 15 amino acids long. CDR3 sequence reads: CASSLAGQGNYGYTF. The CDR3 coding sequence is TGTGCCAGCAGCTTAGCGGGACAGGGGAACTATGGCTACACCTTC.

The J gene is TRBJ2-5, the V gene TRBV11-2; TRBD2 is a possible D gene (6 bases). With 7 bases removed from V and 4 bases from J, the gap between germline ends came to 22 bases. The CDR3 is 16 residues long. Germline CDR1 SGHAT, CDR2 FQNNGV. CDR3 loop: CASTHPDRELRETQYF. The CDR3 DNA follows: TGTGCCAGCACCCATCCGGATCGGGAGTTGAGAGAGACCCAGTACTTC.

V is TRBV7-2 and J is TRBJ1-3, with 7 bases fitting TRBD1. Germline V gene sequence: CDR1 SGHTA, CDR2 FQGNSA. J gave up 2 bases and V 4 bases, and 14 bases lay outside the gene matches. The CDR3 loop spans 18 amino acids. This CDR3 is CASSSFSILQGAGNTIYF. CDR3 bases: TGTGCCAGCAGCTCGTTCAGCATCCTCCAGGGGGCTGGAAACACCATATATTTT.

The J gene is TRBJ1-4, the V gene TRBV5-1; D gene unclear. Trimming took off 5 bases at V and 0 bases at J, with 14 bases between the two ends. Germline CDR1 is SGHRS and CDR2 is YFSETQ. The length of the CDR3 is 16 residues. The CDR3 region has the DNA TGCGCCAGCAGTCTGGGCTTCGAGACAACTAATGAAAAACTGTTTTTT. Translating gives CASSLGFETTNEKLFF.

V gene TRBV5-4 combines with J gene TRBJ1-1, with a possible D match to TRBD1 (6 bases). The ends were cut back, 4 bases at V and 5 bases at J, with 12 bases in the middle. The CDR3 contains 13 residues. Germline loops: CDR1 SGHNT, CDR2 YYREEE (reference sequence). CDR3 residues: CASSHIQGTEAFF. In DNA form, the CDR3 reads TGTGCCAGCAGCCACATCCAGGGGACTGAAGCTTTCTTT. The variable domain in full, with the rest retrieved from reference TRBV5-4 and TRBJ1-1, is ETGVTQSPTHLIKTRGQQVTLRCSSQSGHNTVSWYQQALGQGPQFIFQYYREEENGRGNFPPRFSGLQFPNYSSELNVNALELDDSALYLCASSHIQGTEAFFGQGTRLTVV.

The chain has TRBV5-6 and TRBJ1-1; D call uncertain. CDR1 and CDR2 from the germline V gene are SGHDT and YYEEEE. The CDR3 length is 13 residues. Trimming took off 0 bases at V and 4 bases at J, with 7 bases between the two ends. In DNA, the CDR3 is TGTGCCAGCAGCTTGGGACATCCCACTGAAGCTTTCTTT. This gives the protein CASSLGHPTEAFF.

This chain connects TRBV7-9 to TRBJ1-2, with no clear D. CDR1 SEHNR and CDR2 FQNEAQ come from the germline V gene (reference sequence). CDR3 length: 12 residues. Trimming removed 1 base at V and 13 bases at J, with 13 bases between. The CDR3 loop is CASSLVPGSITF. In nucleotides, the CDR3 is TGTGCCAGCAGCTTAGTGCCAGGCTCGATCACCTTC.

The V call is TRBV14, the J call TRBJ1-1; TRBD1 aligns across 8 bases. Germline V lookup: CDR1 SGHDN, CDR2 FVKESK. This CDR3 is 15 amino acids long. Losses at the gene ends were 3 bases for V and 1 base for J; bases not matched to a gene: 4. CDR3 region: CASSHRTGPNTEAFF. DNA of the CDR3: TGTGCCAGCAGCCACCGGACAGGGCCGAACACTGAAGCTTTCTTT.

V is TRBV27 and J is TRBJ1-2; 8 bases match TRBD1. The germline CDR1 and CDR2 sequences are MNHEY and SMNVEV (reference sequence). V shed 2 bases and J 6 bases; nucleotides not matched to a gene: 2. CDR3 length equals 13 residues. The CDR3 nucleotides read TGTGCCAGCAGTTTAAGGACAGGGCATGGCTACACCTTC. Protein: CASSLRTGHGYTF.

V and J are TRBV3-1 (or the pseudogene TRBV3-2) and TRBJ1-1; 7 nucleotides align to TRBD1. The CDR3 extends over 18 amino acids. The V gene's germline CDR1 is LGHDT and CDR2 YNNKEL (reference sequence). After removal of 1 base from V and 0 bases from J, the junction contained 11 bases not matched to a gene. The CDR3 coding sequence is TGTGCCAGCAGCCAAGCCTCTCCAGGGGGACTCATGAACACTGAAGCTTTCTTT. Its protein product is CASSQASPGGLMNTEAFF.

The chain carries TRBV19 and TRBJ1-5; 9 bases map to TRBD1. The CDR3 spans 14 residues. Germline-derived CDR1 and CDR2 are LNHDA and SQIVND (reference sequence). With 6 bases clipped from V and 6 bases from J, the junction kept 6 bases outside the gene matches. The CDR3 DNA reads as TGTGCCAGTAGCCCGGACAGGGGAGGTCAGCCCCAGCATTTT. Amino acid sequence: CASSPDRGGQPQHF.

This clone appeared a few times. This chain joins TRBV19 and TRBJ2-7; 8 bases align to TRBD2. This CDR3 region has 14 residues. With V trimmed by 5 bases and J by 3 bases, 6 bases remained unmatched. Germline CDR1 and CDR2: LNHDA and SQIVND (reference sequence). The CDR3 sequence: CASSPPGLVYEQYF. The CDR3 coding sequence is TGTGCCAGTAGTCCGCCGGGACTAGTCTACGAGCAGTACTTC.

The table lists this clone with a few counts. The chain has TRBV5-1 and TRBJ1-1, with a weak D call TRBD1 (5 bases). Germline V CDR1 and CDR2: SGHRS, YFSETQ. Trimming removed 4 bases at V and 1 base at J, with 14 bases between. This CDR3 has 15 amino acids. In nucleotides, the CDR3 is TGCGCCAGCAGCGCGGGACCGGGAGAGAACACTGAAGCTTTCTTT. Its protein product is CASSAGPGENTEAFF.

The V and J genes are TRBV18 and TRBJ1-2; tentatively, D is TRBD1 (5 bases). V was cut by 3 bases and J by 6 bases, with 17 bases left in between. The CDR3 totals 15 residues. Germline CDR1 reads KGHSH; CDR2 reads LQKENI. The CDR3 region has the DNA TGTGCCAGCTCACCGACAGTAGAAGGCTTGAATGGCTACACCTTC. Translation: CASSPTVEGLNGYTF.